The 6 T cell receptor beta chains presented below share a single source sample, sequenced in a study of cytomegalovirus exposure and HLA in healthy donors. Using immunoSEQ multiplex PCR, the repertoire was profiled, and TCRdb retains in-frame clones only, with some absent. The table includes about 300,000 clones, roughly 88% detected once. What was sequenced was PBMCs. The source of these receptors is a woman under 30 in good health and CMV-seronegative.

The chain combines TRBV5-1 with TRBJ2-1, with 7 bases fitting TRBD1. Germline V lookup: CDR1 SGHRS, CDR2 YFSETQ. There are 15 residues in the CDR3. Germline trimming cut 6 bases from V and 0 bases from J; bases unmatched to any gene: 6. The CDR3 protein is CASIVGDSSYNEQFF. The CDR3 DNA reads TGCGCCAGCATAGTGGGGGACAGCTCCTACAATGAGCAGTTCTTC.

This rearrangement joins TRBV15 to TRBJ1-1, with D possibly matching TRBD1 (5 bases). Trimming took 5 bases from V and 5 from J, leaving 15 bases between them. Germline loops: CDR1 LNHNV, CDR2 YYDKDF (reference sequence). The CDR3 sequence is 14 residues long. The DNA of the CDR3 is TGTGCCACCAGCCTGCAGGGCGGGAGGACTGAAGCTTTCTTT. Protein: CATSLQGGRTEAFF.

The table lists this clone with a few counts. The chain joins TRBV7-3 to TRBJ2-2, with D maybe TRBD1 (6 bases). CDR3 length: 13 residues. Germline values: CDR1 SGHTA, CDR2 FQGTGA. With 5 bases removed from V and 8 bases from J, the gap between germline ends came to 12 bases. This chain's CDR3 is CASSPGQWGELFF. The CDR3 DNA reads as TGTGCCAGCAGCCCAGGACAGTGGGGGGAGCTGTTTTTT. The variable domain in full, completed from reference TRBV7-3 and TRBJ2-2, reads GAGVSQTPSNKVTEKGKYVELRCDPISGHTALYWYRQSLGQGPEFLIYFQGTGAADDSGLPNDRFFAVRPEGSVSTLKIQRTERGDSAVYLCASSPGQWGELFFGEGSRLTVL.

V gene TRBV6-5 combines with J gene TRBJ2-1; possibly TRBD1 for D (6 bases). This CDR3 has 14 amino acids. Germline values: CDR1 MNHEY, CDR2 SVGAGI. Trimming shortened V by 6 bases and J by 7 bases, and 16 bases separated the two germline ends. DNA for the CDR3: TGTGCCAGCAGGAGACGACAGGTGGGGAATGAGCAGTTCTTC. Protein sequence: CASRRRQVGNEQFF.

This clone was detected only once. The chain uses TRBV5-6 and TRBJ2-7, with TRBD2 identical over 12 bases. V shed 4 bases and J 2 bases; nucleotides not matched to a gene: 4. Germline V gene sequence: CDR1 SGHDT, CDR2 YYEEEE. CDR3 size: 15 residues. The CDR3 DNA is TGTGCCAGCAGCCAAAGACTAGCGGGGGCCTACGAGCAGTACTTC. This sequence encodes CASSQRLAGAYEQYF.

CDR3 protein: CASSPRNRVSGTEAFF. DNA for the CDR3: TGCGCCAGCAGTCCTCGAAACAGGGTTTCGGGGACTGAAGCTTTCTTT. The J gene is TRBJ1-1, the V gene TRBV10-2; tentative D call: TRBD1 (6 bases). V lost 5 bases and J lost 5, with 21 bases in between. Germline assignment: CDR1 WSHSY and CDR2 SAAADI. CDR3 length: 16 amino acids.